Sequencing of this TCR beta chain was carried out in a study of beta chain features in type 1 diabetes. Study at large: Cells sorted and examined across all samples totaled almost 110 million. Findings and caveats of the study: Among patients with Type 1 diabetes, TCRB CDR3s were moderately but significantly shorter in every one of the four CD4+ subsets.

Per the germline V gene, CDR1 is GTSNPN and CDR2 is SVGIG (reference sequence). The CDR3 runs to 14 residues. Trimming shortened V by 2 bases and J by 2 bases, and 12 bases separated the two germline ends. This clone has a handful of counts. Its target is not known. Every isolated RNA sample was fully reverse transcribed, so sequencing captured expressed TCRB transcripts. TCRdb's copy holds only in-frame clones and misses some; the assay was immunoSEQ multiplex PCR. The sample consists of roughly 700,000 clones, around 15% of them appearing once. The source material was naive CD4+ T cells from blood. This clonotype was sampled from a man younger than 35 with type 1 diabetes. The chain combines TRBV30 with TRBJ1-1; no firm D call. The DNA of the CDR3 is TGTGCCTGGAGTAATCGGCGGACTAACACTGAAGCTTTCTTT. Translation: CAWSNRRTNTEAFF.